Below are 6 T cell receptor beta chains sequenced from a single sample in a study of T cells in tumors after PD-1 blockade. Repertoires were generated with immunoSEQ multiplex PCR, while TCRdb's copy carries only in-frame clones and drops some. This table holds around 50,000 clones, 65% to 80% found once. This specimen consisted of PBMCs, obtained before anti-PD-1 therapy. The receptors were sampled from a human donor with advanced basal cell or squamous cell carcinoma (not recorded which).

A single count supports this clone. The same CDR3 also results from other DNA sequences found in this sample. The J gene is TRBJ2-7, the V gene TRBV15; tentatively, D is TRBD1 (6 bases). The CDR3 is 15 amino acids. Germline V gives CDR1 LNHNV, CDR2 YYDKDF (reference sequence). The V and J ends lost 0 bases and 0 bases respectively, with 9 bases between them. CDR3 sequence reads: CATSRDLGASYEQYF. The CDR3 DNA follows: TGTGCCACCAGCAGAGATCTGGGGGCCTCCTACGAGCAGTACTTC.

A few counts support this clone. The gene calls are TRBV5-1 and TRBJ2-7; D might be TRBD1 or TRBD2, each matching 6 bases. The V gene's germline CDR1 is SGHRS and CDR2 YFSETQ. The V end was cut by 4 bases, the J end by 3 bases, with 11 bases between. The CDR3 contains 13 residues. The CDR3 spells CASSPRDNYEQYF. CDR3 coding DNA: TGCGCCAGCAGCCCGCGGGACAACTACGAGCAGTACTTC.

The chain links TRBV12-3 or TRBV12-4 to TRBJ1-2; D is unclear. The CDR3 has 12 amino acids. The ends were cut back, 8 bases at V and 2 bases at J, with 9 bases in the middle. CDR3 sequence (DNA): TGTGCCAGCCAAGGGCCCAACTATGGCTACACCTTC. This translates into CASQGPNYGYTF.

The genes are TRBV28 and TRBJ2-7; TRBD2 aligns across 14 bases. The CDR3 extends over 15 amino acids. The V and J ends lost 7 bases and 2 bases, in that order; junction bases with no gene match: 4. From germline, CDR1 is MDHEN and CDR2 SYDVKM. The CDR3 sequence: CASIPGLAGAYEQYF. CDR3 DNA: TGTGCCAGCATCCCGGGACTAGCGGGAGCCTACGAGCAGTACTTC.

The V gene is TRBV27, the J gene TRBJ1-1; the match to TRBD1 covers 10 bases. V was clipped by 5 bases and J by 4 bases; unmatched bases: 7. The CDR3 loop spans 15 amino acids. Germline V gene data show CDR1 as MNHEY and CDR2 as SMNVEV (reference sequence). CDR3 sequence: CASSPTTGGLTEAFF. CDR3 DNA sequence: TGTGCCAGCAGTCCAACGACAGGGGGCCTCACTGAAGCTTTCTTT.

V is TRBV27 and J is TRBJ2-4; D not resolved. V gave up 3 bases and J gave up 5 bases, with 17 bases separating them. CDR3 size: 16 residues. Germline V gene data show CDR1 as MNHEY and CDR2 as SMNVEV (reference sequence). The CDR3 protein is CASSFRAGLEENIQYF. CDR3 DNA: TGTGCCAGCAGTTTCCGCGCTGGCCTCGAAGAAAACATTCAGTACTTC.